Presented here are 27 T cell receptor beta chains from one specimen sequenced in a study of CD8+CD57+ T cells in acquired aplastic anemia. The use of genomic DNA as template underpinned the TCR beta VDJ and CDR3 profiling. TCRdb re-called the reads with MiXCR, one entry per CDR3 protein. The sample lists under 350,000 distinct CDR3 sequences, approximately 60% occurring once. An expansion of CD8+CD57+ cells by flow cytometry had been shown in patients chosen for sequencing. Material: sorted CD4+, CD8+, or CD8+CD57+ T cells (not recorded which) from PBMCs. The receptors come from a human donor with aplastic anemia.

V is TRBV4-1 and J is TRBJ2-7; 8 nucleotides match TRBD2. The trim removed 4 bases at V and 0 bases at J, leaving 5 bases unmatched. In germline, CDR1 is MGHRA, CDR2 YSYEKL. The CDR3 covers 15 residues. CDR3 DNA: TGCGCCAGCAGCCGGGGGGGGACTAGCTCCTACGAGCAGTACTTC. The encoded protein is CASSRGGTSSYEQYF.

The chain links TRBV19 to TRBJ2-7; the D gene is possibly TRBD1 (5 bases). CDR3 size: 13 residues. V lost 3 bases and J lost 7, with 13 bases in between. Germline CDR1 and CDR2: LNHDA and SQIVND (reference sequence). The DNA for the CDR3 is TGTGCCAGTAGTATTCTTGGTAAGGGGGAGCAGTACTTC. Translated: CASSILGKGEQYF.

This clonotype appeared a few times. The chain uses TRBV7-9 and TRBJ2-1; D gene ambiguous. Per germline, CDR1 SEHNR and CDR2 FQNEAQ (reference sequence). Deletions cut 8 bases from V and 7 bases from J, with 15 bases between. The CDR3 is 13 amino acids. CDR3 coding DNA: TGTGCCAGCTTCCTGACTCCGGGTAATGAGCAGTTCTTC. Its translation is CASFLTPGNEQFF.

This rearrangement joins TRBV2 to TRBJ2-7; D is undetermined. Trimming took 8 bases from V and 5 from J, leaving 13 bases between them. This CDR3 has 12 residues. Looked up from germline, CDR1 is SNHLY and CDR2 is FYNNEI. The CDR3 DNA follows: TGTGCCAGCCGCGAGCAAGGACACGAGCAGTACTTC. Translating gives CASREQGHEQYF.

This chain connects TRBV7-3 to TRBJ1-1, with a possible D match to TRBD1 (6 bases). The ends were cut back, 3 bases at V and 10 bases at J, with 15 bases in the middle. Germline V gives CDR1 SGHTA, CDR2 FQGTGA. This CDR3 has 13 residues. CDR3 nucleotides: TGTGCCAGCAGCTTTTCAGGGGATGGTGGAGCTTTCTTT. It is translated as CASSFSGDGGAFF.

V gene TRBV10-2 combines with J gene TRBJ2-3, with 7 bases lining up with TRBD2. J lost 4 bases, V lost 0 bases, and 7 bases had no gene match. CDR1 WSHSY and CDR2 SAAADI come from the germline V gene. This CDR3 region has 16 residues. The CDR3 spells CASSESEGGPPDTQYF. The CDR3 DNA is TGCGCCAGCAGTGAGTCCGAGGGAGGGCCGCCAGATACGCAGTATTTT.

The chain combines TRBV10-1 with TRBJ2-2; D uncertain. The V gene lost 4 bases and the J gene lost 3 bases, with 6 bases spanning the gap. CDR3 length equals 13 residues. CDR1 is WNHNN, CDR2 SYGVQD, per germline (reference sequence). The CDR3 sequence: CASSGTYTGELFF. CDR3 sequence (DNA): TGCGCCAGCAGTGGAACATACACCGGGGAGCTGTTTTTT.

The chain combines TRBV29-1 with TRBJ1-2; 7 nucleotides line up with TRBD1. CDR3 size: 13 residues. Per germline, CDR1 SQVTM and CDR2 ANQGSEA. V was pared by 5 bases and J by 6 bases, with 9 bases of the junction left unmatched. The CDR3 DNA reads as TGCAGCGTTAGGACAGGAGGAGGGAATGGCTACACCTTC. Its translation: CSVRTGGGNGYTF. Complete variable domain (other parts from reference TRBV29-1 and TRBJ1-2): SAVISQKPSRDICQRGTSLTIQCQVDSQVTMMFWYRQQPGQSLTLIATANQGSEATYESGFVIDKFPISRPNLTFSTLTVSNMSPEDSSIYLCSVRTGGGNGYTFGSGTRLTVV.

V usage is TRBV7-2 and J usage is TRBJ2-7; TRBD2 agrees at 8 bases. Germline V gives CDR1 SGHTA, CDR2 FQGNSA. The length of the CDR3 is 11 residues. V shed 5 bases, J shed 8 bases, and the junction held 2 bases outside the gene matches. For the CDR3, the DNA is TGTGCCAGCAGCCAGCGGGAGAAGCAGTACTTC. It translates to CASSQREKQYF.

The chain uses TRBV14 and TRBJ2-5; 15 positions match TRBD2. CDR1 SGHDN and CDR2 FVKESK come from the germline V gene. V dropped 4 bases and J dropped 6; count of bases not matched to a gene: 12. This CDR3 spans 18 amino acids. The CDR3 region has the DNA TGTGCCAGCAGCCGGATGGGACTAGCGGGAGGATCCGGGAAGACCCAGTACTTC. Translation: CASSRMGLAGGSGKTQYF.

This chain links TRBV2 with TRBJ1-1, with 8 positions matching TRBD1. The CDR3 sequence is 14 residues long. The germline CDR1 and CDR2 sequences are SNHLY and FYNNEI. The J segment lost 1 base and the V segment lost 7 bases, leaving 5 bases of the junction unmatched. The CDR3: CASTGQGSNTEAFF. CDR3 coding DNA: TGTGCCAGCACTGGACAGGGATCGAACACTGAAGCTTTCTTT. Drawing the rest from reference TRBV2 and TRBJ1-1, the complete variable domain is EPEVTQTPSHQVTQMGQEVILRCVPISNHLYFYWYRQILGQKVEFLVSFYNNEISEKSEIFDDQFSVERPDGSNFTLKIRSTKLEDSAMYFCASTGQGSNTEAFFGQGTRLTVV.

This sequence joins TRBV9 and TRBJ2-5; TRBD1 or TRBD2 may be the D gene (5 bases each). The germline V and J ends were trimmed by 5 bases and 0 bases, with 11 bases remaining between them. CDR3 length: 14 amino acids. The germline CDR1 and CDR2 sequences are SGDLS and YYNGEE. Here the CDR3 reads CASSVGGNQETQYF. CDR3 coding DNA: TGTGCCAGCAGTGTTGGGGGAAACCAAGAGACCCAGTACTTC.

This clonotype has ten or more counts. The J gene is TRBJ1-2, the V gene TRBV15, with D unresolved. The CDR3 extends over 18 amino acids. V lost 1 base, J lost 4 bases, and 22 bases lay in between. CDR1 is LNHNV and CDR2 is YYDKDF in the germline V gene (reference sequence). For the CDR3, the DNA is TGTGCCACCAGCAGAGGGGTCCCGTCCGTTTCACCCTGCTATGGCTACACCTTC. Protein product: CATSRGVPSVSPCYGYTF. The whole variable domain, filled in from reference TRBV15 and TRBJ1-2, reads DAMVIQNPRYQVTQFGKPVTLSCSQTLNHNVMYWYQQKSSQAPKLLFHYYDKDFNNEADTPDNFQSRRPNTSFCFLDIRSPGLGDTAMYLCATSRGVPSVSPCYGYTFGSGTRLTVV.

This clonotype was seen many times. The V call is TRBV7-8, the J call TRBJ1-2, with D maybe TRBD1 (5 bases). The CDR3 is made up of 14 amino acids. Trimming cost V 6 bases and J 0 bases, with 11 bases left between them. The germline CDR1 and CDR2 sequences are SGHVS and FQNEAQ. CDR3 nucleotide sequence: TGTGCCAGCAGTATTCTAGGGGCTAACTATGGCTACACCTTC. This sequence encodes CASSILGANYGYTF.

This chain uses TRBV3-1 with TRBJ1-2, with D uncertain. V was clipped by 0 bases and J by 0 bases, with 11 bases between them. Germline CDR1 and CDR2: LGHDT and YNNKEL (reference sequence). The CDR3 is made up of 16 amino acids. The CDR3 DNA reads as TGTGCCAGCAGCCAAGAAGTGGGGAGTACTAACTATGGCTACACCTTC. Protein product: CASSQEVGSTNYGYTF.

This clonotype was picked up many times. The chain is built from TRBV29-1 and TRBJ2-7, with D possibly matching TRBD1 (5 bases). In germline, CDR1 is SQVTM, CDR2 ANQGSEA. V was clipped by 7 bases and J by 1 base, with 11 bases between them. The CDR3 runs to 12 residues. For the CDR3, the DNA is TGCAGCGCCCAGGGTTTTTCCTACGAGCAGTACTTC. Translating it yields CSAQGFSYEQYF.

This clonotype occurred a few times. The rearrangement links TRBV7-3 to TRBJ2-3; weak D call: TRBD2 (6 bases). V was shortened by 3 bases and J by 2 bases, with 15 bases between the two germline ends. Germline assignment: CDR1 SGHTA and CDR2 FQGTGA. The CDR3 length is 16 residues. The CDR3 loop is CASSLGPGLNTDTQYF. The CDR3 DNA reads TGTGCCAGCAGCTTGGGGCCGGGACTCAACACAGATACGCAGTATTTT.

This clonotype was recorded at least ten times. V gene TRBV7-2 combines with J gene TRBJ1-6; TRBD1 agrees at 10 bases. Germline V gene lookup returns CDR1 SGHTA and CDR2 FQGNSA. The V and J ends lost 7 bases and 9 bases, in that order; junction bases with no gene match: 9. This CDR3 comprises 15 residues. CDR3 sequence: CASTLRGQGISPLHF. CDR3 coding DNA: TGTGCCAGCACCCTCCGGGGACAGGGGATTTCACCCCTCCACTTT.

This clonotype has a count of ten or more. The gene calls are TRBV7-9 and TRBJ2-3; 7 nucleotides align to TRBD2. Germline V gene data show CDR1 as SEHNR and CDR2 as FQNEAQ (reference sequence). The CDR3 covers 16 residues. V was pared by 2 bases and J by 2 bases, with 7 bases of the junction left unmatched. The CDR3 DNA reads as TGTGCCAGCAGCTTATGGCAAGCGGGGTACACAGATACGCAGTATTTT. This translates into CASSLWQAGYTDTQYF.

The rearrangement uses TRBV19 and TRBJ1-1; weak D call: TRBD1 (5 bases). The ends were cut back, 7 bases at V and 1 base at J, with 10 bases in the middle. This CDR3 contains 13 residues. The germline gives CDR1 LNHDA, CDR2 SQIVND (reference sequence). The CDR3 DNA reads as TGTGCCAGTACCCCCGACAGGAACACTGAAGCTTTCTTT. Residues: CASTPDRNTEAFF. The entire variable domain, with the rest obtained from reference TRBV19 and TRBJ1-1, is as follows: DGGITQSPKYLFRKEGQNVTLSCEQNLNHDAMYWYRQDPGQGLRLIYYSQIVNDFQKGDIAEGYSVSREKKESFPLTVTSAQKNPTAFYLCASTPDRNTEAFFGQGTRLTVV.

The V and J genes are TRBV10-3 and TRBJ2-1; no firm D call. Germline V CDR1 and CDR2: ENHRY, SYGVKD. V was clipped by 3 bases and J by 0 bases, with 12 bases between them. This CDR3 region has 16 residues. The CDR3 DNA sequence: TGTGCCATCAGTGACCCCGCACCGAGCTCCTACAATGAGCAGTTCTTC. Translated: CAISDPAPSSYNEQFF.

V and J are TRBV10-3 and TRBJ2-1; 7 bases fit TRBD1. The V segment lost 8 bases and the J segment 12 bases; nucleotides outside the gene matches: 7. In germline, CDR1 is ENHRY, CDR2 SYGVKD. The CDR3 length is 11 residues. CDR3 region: CAIGTGQRQFF. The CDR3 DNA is TGTGCCATCGGTACGGGACAGAGGCAGTTCTTC.

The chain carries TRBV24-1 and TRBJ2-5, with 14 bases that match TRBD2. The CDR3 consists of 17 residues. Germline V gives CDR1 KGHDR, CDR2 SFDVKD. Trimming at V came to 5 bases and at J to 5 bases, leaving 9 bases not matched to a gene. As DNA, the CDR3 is TGTGCCACCAGTGGACACGGGACTAGCGGGAGTAGCGAGACCCAGTACTTC. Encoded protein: CATSGHGTSGSSETQYF.

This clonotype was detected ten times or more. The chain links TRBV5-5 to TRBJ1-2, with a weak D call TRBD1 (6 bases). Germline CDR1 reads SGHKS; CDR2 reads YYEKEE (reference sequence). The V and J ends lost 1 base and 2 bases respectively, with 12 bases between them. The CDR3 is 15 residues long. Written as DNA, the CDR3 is TGTGCCAGCAGCTTGCTGGGACAAACAAACTATGGCTACACCTTC. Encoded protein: CASSLLGQTNYGYTF.

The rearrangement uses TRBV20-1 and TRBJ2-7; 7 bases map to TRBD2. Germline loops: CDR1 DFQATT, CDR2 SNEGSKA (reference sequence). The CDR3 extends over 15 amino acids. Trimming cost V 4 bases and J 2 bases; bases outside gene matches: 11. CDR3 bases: TGCAGTGCTACGGGGAGGGGCCGCGAACCCTACGAGCAGTACTTC. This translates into CSATGRGREPYEQYF.

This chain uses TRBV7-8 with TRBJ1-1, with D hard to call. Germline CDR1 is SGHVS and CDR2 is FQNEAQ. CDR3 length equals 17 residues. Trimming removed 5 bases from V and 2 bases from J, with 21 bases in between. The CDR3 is CASSNEANVGKNTEAFF. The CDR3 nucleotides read TGTGCCAGCAGCAATGAGGCCAACGTGGGGAAAAACACTGAAGCTTTCTTT.

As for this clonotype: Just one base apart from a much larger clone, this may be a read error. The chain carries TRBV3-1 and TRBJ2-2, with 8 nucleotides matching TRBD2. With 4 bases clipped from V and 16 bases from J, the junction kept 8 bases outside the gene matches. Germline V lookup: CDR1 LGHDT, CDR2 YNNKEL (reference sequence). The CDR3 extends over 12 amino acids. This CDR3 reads CASSPASGPRFF. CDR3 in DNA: TGTGCCAGCAGCCCCGCTAGCGGGCCCCGGTTTTTT. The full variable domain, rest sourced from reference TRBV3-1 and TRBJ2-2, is DTAVSQTPKYLVTQMGNDKSIKCEQNLGHDTMYWYKQDSKKFLKIMFSYNNKELIINETVPNRFSPKSPDKAHLNLHINSLELGDSAVYFCASSPASGPRFFGEGSRLTVL.